Below, 13 T cell receptor beta chains from the same sample are listed, as sequenced in a study of cytomegalovirus exposure and HLA in healthy donors. PCR amplification relied on 60 Vbeta primers (plus 13 Jbeta primers). Produced via immunoSEQ multiplex PCR; TCRdb's table is partial and in-frame only. The repertoire holds about 150,000 clones, with 60% to 85% as singletons. Sequences were obtained from PBMCs. These receptors came from a woman between 40 and 50 years old in good health and CMV-seronegative.

V is TRBV6-5 and J is TRBJ1-3; 8 nucleotides align to TRBD1. CDR3 size: 16 residues. CDR1 MNHEY and CDR2 SVGAGI come from the germline V gene. With V trimmed by 4 bases and J by 0 bases, 5 bases remained unmatched. This CDR3 reads CASSLRQGISGNTIYF. In DNA, the CDR3 is TGTGCCAGCAGTTTAAGACAGGGGATCTCTGGAAACACCATATATTTT.

V is TRBV10-1 and J is TRBJ2-1; TRBD2 might be the D (6 bases). The CDR3 totals 17 residues. Trimming shortened V by 4 bases and J by 7 bases, and 23 bases separated the two germline ends. Germline-derived CDR1 and CDR2 are WNHNN and SYGVQD (reference sequence). In DNA, the CDR3 is TGCGCCAGCAGTGCCGTTTCGGCGGGCTGGGAGGATAATGAGCAGTTCTTC. This sequence encodes CASSAVSAGWEDNEQFF.

The J gene is TRBJ2-7, the V gene TRBV27; 8 bases align to TRBD2. Germline values: CDR1 MNHEY, CDR2 SMNVEV (reference sequence). Trimming at V came to 6 bases and at J to 0 bases, leaving 19 bases not matched to a gene. The CDR3 totals 19 residues. The CDR3 here is CASSPRVGTRFEHSYEQYF. The CDR3 DNA is TGTGCCAGCAGCCCAAGGGTCGGGACTAGATTCGAACACTCCTACGAGCAGTACTTC.

The V gene is TRBV5-1, the J gene TRBJ2-1; 9 bases are a match to TRBD2. The CDR3 totals 16 residues. Germline CDR1 and CDR2: SGHRS and YFSETQ. V was clipped by 0 bases and J by 0 bases; unmatched bases: 1. The CDR3 DNA follows: TGCGCCAGCAGCTTGGATAGCGGGAGCTCCTACAATGAGCAGTTCTTC. Translating it yields CASSLDSGSSYNEQFF. Combining the CDR3 with reference TRBV5-1 and TRBJ2-1 gives the whole variable domain KAGVTQTPRYLIKTRGQQVTLSCSPISGHRSVSWYQQTPGQGLQFLFEYFSETQRNKGNFPGRFSGRQFSNSRSEMNVSTLELGDSALYLCASSLDSGSSYNEQFFGPGTRLTVL.

The chain carries TRBV10-3 and TRBJ1-5; 11 bases map to TRBD1. Germline V gene sequence: CDR1 ENHRY, CDR2 SYGVKD. The CDR3 runs 15 residues. The junction had 2 bases not matched to a gene; V was cut back by 3 bases and J by 4 bases. CDR3 sequence: CAISDRDRGNQPQHF. In DNA form, the CDR3 reads TGTGCCATCAGTGATAGGGACAGGGGGAATCAGCCCCAGCATTTT.

The chain joins TRBV6-5 to TRBJ2-3, with 9 bases lining up with TRBD2. The CDR3 sequence is 14 residues long. Germline CDR1 reads MNHEY; CDR2 reads SVGAGI. V gave up 5 bases and J gave up 1 base; unmatched junction bases: 1. CDR3 coding DNA: TGTGCCAGCAGTAGGACTAGCGGCACAGATACGCAGTATTTT. Amino acids: CASSRTSGTDTQYF.

V usage is TRBV5-4 and J usage is TRBJ2-5, with 9 bases aligning to TRBD1. The J segment lost 3 bases and the V segment lost 4 bases, leaving 4 bases of the junction unmatched. The CDR3 has 14 amino acids. Per germline, CDR1 SGHNT and CDR2 YYREEE (reference sequence). This chain's CDR3 is CASSPGQGKETQYF. The DNA of the CDR3 is TGTGCCAGCAGCCCGGGACAGGGCAAAGAGACCCAGTACTTC. Variable domain in full (rest from reference TRBV5-4 and TRBJ2-5): ETGVTQSPTHLIKTRGQQVTLRCSSQSGHNTVSWYQQALGQGPQFIFQYYREEENGRGNFPPRFSGLQFPNYSSELNVNALELDDSALYLCASSPGQGKETQYFGPGTRLLVL.

The rearrangement uses TRBV28 and TRBJ1-6, with D maybe TRBD1 (5 bases). The CDR3 loop spans 16 amino acids. Germline lookup yields CDR1 MDHEN and CDR2 SYDVKM. V was trimmed by 2 bases and J by 7 bases, leaving 15 bases between them. This CDR3 reads CASSLARQGPNSPLHF. The DNA for the CDR3 is TGTGCCAGCAGTTTAGCCCGGCAGGGTCCCAATTCACCCCTCCACTTT. Looking up the rest from reference TRBV28 and TRBJ1-6 gives the full variable domain: DVKVTQSSRYLVKRTGEKVFLECVQDMDHENMFWYRQDPGLGLRLIYFSYDVKMKEKGDIPEGYSVSREKKERFSLILESASTNQTSMYLCASSLARQGPNSPLHFGNGTRLTVT.

This clone has a single count. The rearrangement joins TRBV5-1 to TRBJ2-1; the D gene is possibly TRBD2 (5 bases). This CDR3 is built from 15 residues. V was pared by 1 base and J by 2 bases, with 10 bases between. Germline lookup yields CDR1 SGHRS and CDR2 YFSETQ. CDR3 region: CASSLTRNAYNEQFF. In DNA, the CDR3 is TGCGCCAGCAGCTTGACTAGGAACGCCTACAATGAGCAGTTCTTC.

The rearrangement joins TRBV7-9 to TRBJ2-1; tentatively, D is TRBD2 (6 bases). The CDR3 totals 16 residues. Trimming left V 4 bases short and J 6 bases short, with 19 bases between. CDR1 is SEHNR and CDR2 is FQNEAQ in the germline V gene (reference sequence). CDR3 in DNA: TGTGCCAGCAGCTCCCTGACTAGAAGGTGGGTCAATGAGCAGTTCTTC. Protein sequence: CASSSLTRRWVNEQFF.

In regard to this clone: Mismatch with germline at one junction end may stem from a read error. The CDR3 region has the DNA TGTGCCAGCAGCCCGCTCGGGGGGGACTATCGCTACACCTTC. It is translated as CASSPLGGDYRYTF. The V gene is TRBV27, the J gene TRBJ1-2, with D possibly matching TRBD1 (5 bases). Germline CDR1 is MNHEY and CDR2 is SMNVEV (reference sequence). CDR3 length: 14 amino acids.

V usage is TRBV7-9 and J usage is TRBJ1-1; D unclear. Trimming took off 5 bases at V and 11 bases at J, with 6 bases between the two ends. Germline lookup yields CDR1 SEHNR and CDR2 FQNEAQ (reference sequence). The CDR3 covers 9 residues. The CDR3 reads CASSGEAFF. The CDR3 nucleotides read TGTGCCAGCAGCGGAGAGGCTTTCTTT. Full variable domain (remainder filled in from reference TRBV7-9 and TRBJ1-1): DTGVSQNPRHKITKRGQNVTFRCDPISEHNRLYWYRQTLGQGPEFLTYFQNEAQLEKSRLLSDRFSAERPKGSFSTLEIQRTEQGDSAMYLCASSGEAFFGQGTRLTVV.

V and J are TRBV29-1 and TRBJ2-7, with D tentatively TRBD1 (5 bases). CDR1 and CDR2 (germline): SQVTM, ANQGSEA. The CDR3 is made up of 13 amino acids. The V end was cut by 4 bases, the J end by 2 bases, with 12 bases between. The CDR3 sequence is CSVGGRVPYEQYF. The CDR3 nucleotides are TGCAGCGTTGGGGGCAGGGTGCCCTACGAGCAGTACTTC.